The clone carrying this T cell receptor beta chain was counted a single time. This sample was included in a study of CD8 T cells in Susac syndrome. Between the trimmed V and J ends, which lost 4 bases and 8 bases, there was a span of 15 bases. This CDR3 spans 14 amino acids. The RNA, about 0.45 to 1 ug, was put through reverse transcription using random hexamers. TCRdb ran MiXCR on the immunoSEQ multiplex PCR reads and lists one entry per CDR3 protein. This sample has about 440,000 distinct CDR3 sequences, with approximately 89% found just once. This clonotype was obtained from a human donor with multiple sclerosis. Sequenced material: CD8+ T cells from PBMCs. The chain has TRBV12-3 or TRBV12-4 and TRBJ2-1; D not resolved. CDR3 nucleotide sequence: TGTGCCAGCAGTTCCCGGAAGGGTTTGCATGAGCAGTTCTTC. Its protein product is CASSSRKGLHEQFF.